The rows below give T cell receptor beta chains drawn from one sample of a study of CDR3 diversity in severe acne. Each CDR3 protein gets one entry after TCRdb re-called the PCR reads with MiXCR. The sample shows some 84,000 distinct CDR3 sequences, over 40% of them seen only once. Material for sequencing was blood. All receptors come from a male donor in good health, without acne. The CDR3 runs from the conserved cysteine through the conserved F or W. A D gene is named only where the DNA matches it firmly. Rows give clone size only sometimes, using once, few, many, or a class for an expanded clone.

d_gene	v_gene	abundance	j_gene	CDR3aa	CDR3nt
-	TRBV19	-	TRBJ1-1	CASRPTGNTEAFF	TGTGCCAGTAGACCAACAGGGAACACTGAAGCTTTCTTT
-	TRBV10-3	-	TRBJ2-7	CASSEYQDSIYEQYF	TGTGCCAGCAGTGAATACCAGGACTCGATCTACGAGCAGTACTTC
-	TRBV2	few	TRBJ1-5	CASSGTSQPQHF	TGTGCCAGCAGTGGAACGTCTCAGCCCCAGCATTTT
TRBD1	TRBV11-2	many	TRBJ2-1	CASSTRTGAVSNEQFF	TGTGCCAGCAGCACACGGACAGGGGCTGTTTCGAATGAGCAGTTCTTC
TRBD1	TRBV6-4	many	TRBJ2-1	CASSVTGNEQFF	TGTGCCAGCAGCGTGACAGGGAATGAGCAGTTCTTC
-	TRBV20-1	-	TRBJ2-7	CSTRDWEYF	TGCAGCACCAGGGATTGGGAGTACTTC
-	TRBV20-1	medium-sized	TRBJ1-1	CSATATGEKYTEAFF	TGCAGTGCGACCGCGACAGGAGAAAAGTACACTGAAGCTTTCTTT
TRBD2	TRBV18	-	TRBJ2-2	CASSPGRETGELFF	TGTGCCAGCTCACCAGGGAGGGAAACCGGGGAGCTGTTTTTT
-	TRBV6-1	-	TRBJ1-5	CAISESLGAGNQPQHF	TGTGCCATCAGTGAGTCTCTGGGGGCGGGTAATCAGCCCCAGCATTTT
-	TRBV30	many	TRBJ2-7	CAWSSGGSSYEQYF	TGTGCCTGGAGTTCTGGGGGAAGCTCCTACGAGCAGTACTTC
-	TRBV28	-	TRBJ1-2	CASSLRAGDYGHTF	TGTGCCAGTAGTTTAAGGGCAGGTGACTATGGCCACACCTTC
-	TRBV7-9	-	TRBJ1-6	CASSLEGRASPLHF	TGTGCCAGCAGCTTAGAGGGCAGGGCTTCACCCCTCCACTTT
TRBD1	TRBV24-1	-	TRBJ2-3	CATSDPGQGFSRDTQYF	TGTGCCACCAGTGACCCGGGACAGGGATTTTCCAGAGATACGCAGTATTTT
TRBD1	TRBV5-1	-	TRBJ2-2	CASSRGQGGGELFF	TGCGCCAGCAGCCGCGGACAGGGAGGCGGGGAGCTGTTTTTT
-	TRBV6-5	many	TRBJ2-1	CASSYSFF	TGTGCCAGCAGTTACTCTTTCTTC
TRBD1	TRBV19	-	TRBJ2-2	CASRGTGTAGELFF	TGTGCCAGTAGGGGGACAGGGACCGCCGGGGAGCTGTTTTTT
TRBD2	TRBV20-1	-	TRBJ2-5	CSVGTVLAGQETQYF	TGCAGTGTAGGGACCGTGCTAGCGGGACAAGAGACCCAGTACTTC
-	TRBV20-1	-	TRBJ2-2	CSARDHRLQLNTGELFF	TGCAGTGCTAGAGATCACCGGCTTCAACTGAACACCGGGGAGCTGTTTTTT
-	TRBV11-2	-	TRBJ2-1	CASSVTTSSYNEQFF	TGTGCCAGCAGTGTAACGACAAGCTCCTACAATGAGCAGTTCTTC
TRBD1	TRBV25-1	-	TRBJ2-5	CASSRRQGPGPQYF	TGTGCCAGCAGTCGTAGACAGGGGCCCGGACCCCAGTACTTC
-	TRBV2	many	TRBJ2-1	CASSPRQRSHNEQFF	TGTGCCAGCAGCCCTCGACAGAGGTCCCACAATGAGCAGTTCTTC
TRBD1	TRBV28	few	TRBJ1-1	CASRPTGVAEAFF	TGTGCCAGCAGGCCGACAGGGGTGGCTGAAGCTTTCTTT
TRBD1	TRBV24-1	-	TRBJ1-2	CASRETGTGGSHGYTF	TGTGCCAGCAGAGAAACCGGGACAGGGGGCTCTCATGGCTACACCTTC
-	TRBV20-1	-	TRBJ2-3	CSARVAGPTDTQYF	TGCAGTGCTAGAGTTGCGGGACCCACAGATACGCAGTATTTT
-	TRBV6-6	-	TRBJ2-6	CASSYPGATGLGGANVLTF	TGTGCCAGCAGTTACCCTGGGGCTACAGGCCTGGGAGGGGCCAACGTCCTGACTTTC
-	TRBV2	-	TRBJ1-2	CASSESGIYGYTF	TGTGCCAGCAGTGAAAGCGGGATTTATGGCTACACCTTC
-	TRBV30	-	TRBJ1-1	CAWWKTGLTEAFF	TGTGCCTGGTGGAAGACGGGGCTCACTGAAGCTTTCTTT
TRBD1	TRBV10-3	few	TRBJ2-7	CAISDVPRTGPGPSEQYF	TGTGCCATCAGTGACGTACCTCGGACAGGGCCAGGCCCCTCCGAGCAGTACTTC
-	TRBV7-9	-	TRBJ2-7	CASSPGMNYEQYF	TGTGCCAGCAGCCCTGGCATGAACTACGAGCAGTACTTC
-	TRBV24-1	once	TRBJ1-6	CATSGSSYNSPLHF	TGTGCCACCAGCGGGAGCTCCTATAATTCACCCCTCCACTTT
-	TRBV5-1	many	TRBJ2-3	CASTPLLELGDTQYF	TGCGCCAGCACCCCGCTGCTGGAGCTGGGAGATACGCAGTATTTT
TRBD1	TRBV2	-	TRBJ1-5	CASTQGGTNQPQHF	TGTGCCAGCACCCAGGGGGGAACCAATCAGCCCCAGCATTTT
-	TRBV7-9	few	TRBJ2-7	CASSPVLAEQYF	TGTGCCAGCAGCCCCGTATTGGCCGAGCAGTACTTC
-	TRBV7-9	few	TRBJ2-5	CASSLGTERLGKQETQYF	TGTGCCAGCAGCTTAGGGACCGAACGACTAGGAAAACAAGAGACCCAGTACTTC
TRBD2	TRBV9	-	TRBJ2-7	CASRGSGSASYEQYF	TGTGCCAGCCGCGGCAGCGGGAGTGCCTCCTACGAGCAGTACTTC
TRBD1	TRBV9	once	TRBJ1-1	CASSVETGGEAEAFF	TGTGCCAGCAGCGTAGAGACAGGGGGCGAAGCTGAAGCTTTCTTT
-	TRBV5-5	-	TRBJ2-7	CASSRRAGSNEQYF	TGTGCCAGCAGCCGAAGGGCAGGGAGCAACGAGCAGTACTTC
TRBD2	TRBV6-1	many	TRBJ2-5	CASKRAGVRETQYF	TGTGCCAGCAAGCGAGCGGGGGTGAGAGAGACCCAGTACTTC
TRBD1	TRBV2	-	TRBJ1-3	CASGDSSGNTIYF	TGTGCCAGCGGGGACAGCTCTGGAAACACCATATATTTT
-	TRBV28	-	TRBJ1-1	CASSPRTELSTEAFF	TGTGCCAGCAGTCCCCGGACAGAATTGAGCACTGAAGCTTTCTTT
TRBD2	TRBV20-1	many	TRBJ2-1	CSAFSGTSGSGGQFF	TGCAGTGCCTTCTCCGGGACTAGCGGGAGTGGTGGGCAGTTCTTC
TRBD2	TRBV2	-	TRBJ2-7	CASSFPSGVPSSYEQYF	TGTGCCAGCAGTTTCCCTAGCGGGGTCCCTAGCTCCTACGAGCAGTACTTC
TRBD1	TRBV6-1	-	TRBJ2-1	CASRGSGTGDYNEQFF	TGTGCCAGCAGGGGTTCAGGGACAGGGGACTACAATGAGCAGTTCTTC
-	TRBV7-9	-	TRBJ2-2	CASSLVSVNTGELFF	TGTGCCAGCAGCTTGGTGTCAGTCAACACCGGGGAGCTGTTTTTT
TRBD1	TRBV13	-	TRBJ1-2	CASSLEGDSYGYTF	TGCGCCAGCAGCTTGGAGGGGGACAGCTATGGCTACACCTTC